What follows are 26 T cell receptor beta chains derived from one specimen sequenced in a study of blood T cell repertoires in COVID-19 (TCRdb year 2020). Library preparation was by the immunoSEQ multiplex PCR assay. Sourced from immuneACCESS, this table was stored by TCRdb with only in-frame sequences that have V and J called. A share of the clones is absent; for the studies checked, an unresolved V gene accounts for under half, and the remainder has no known explanation. For this sample the table gives a few hundred thousand clones, of which about 92% were detected only once. Clones ranked in the top ten supply 18% of the sample. The sample comprised PBMCs or T cells enriched from blood (not recorded which). The receptors were gathered from a woman aged 25 to 39 who had recovered from COVID-19.

The CDR3 region has the DNA TGCGCCAGCAGTCAATCTACAGTAATGAACACTGAAGCTTTCTTT. It is translated as CASSQSTVMNTEAFF. The V and J genes are TRBV23-1 and TRBJ1-1; no definite D call. TRBV23-1 is recorded as an ORF, its role being uncertain. V dropped 0 bases and J dropped 0 bases, with 8 bases sitting between them. The CDR3 loop spans 15 amino acids.

This clone was seen a handful of times. J is TRBJ2-7 and V is TRBV2, with 10 bases that match TRBD2. The CDR3 covers 18 residues. The ends lost 6 bases at V and 0 bases at J; junction bases unmatched: 14. Germline CDR1 is SNHLY and CDR2 is FYNNEI. The DNA for the CDR3 is TGTGCCAGCAGGAACCGCCCTAGCGGGGGCCGTAGCTCCTACGAGCAGTACTTC. It codes for CASRNRPSGGRSSYEQYF.

The chain links TRBV13 to TRBJ2-1, with 12 bases matching TRBD2. Trimming at V came to 4 bases and at J to 5 bases, leaving 6 bases not matched to a gene. CDR3 length: 16 amino acids. Germline CDR1 and CDR2: PRHDT and FYEKMQ (reference sequence). The CDR3 DNA follows: TGTGCCAGCAGCTCCCGACTAGCGGGAGTGGACAATGAGCAGTTCTTC. Translating gives CASSSRLAGVDNEQFF.

The V call is TRBV7-9, the J call TRBJ1-1; D unresolved. Trimming cost V 2 bases and J 1 base, with 5 bases left between them. The CDR3 is made up of 13 amino acids. The V gene's germline CDR1 is SEHNR and CDR2 FQNEAQ (reference sequence). The chain's CDR3 is CASSLPGNTEAFF. CDR3 sequence (DNA): TGTGCCAGCAGCTTACCCGGGAACACTGAAGCTTTCTTT. The full variable domain, completed using reference TRBV7-9 and TRBJ1-1, is DTGVSQNPRHKITKRGQNVTFRCDPISEHNRLYWYRQTLGQGPEFLTYFQNEAQLEKSRLLSDRFSAERPKGSFSTLEIQRTEQGDSAMYLCASSLPGNTEAFFGQGTRLTVV.

The rearrangement uses TRBV5-1 and TRBJ2-3, with a possible D match to TRBD2 (6 bases). The CDR3 runs 16 residues. Germline V gene sequence: CDR1 SGHRS, CDR2 YFSETQ. Deletions cut 4 bases from V and 1 base from J, with 16 bases between. The DNA for the CDR3 is TGCGCCAGCAGCACTCTGGGGGGAGCGGGCACAGATACGCAGTATTTT. Translation: CASSTLGGAGTDTQYF. The full variable domain, with the rest looked up from reference TRBV5-1 and TRBJ2-3, is KAGVTQTPRYLIKTRGQQVTLSCSPISGHRSVSWYQQTPGQGLQFLFEYFSETQRNKGNFPGRFSGRQFSNSRSEMNVSTLELGDSALYLCASSTLGGAGTDTQYFGPGTRLTVL.

The gene calls are TRBV7-3 and TRBJ2-5; D may be TRBD1 (6 bases). Germline V gene data show CDR1 as SGHTA and CDR2 as FQGTGA. The CDR3 has 13 residues. The V gene lost 4 bases and the J gene lost 2 bases, with 8 bases spanning the gap. DNA of the CDR3: TGTGCCAGCAGCTCAGGGGCTCAAGAGACCCAGTACTTC. Amino acids: CASSSGAQETQYF.

This sequence joins TRBV9 and TRBJ2-6, with TRBD1 matching 8 bases. The CDR3 contains 15 residues. The germline V gene encodes CDR1 SGDLS and CDR2 YYNGEE. With V trimmed by 4 bases and J by 4 bases, 4 bases remained unmatched. DNA of the CDR3: TGTGCCAGCAGCCCAGGGGGCACAGGGGCCAACGTCCTGACTTTC. Its translation: CASSPGGTGANVLTF.

V and J are TRBV21-1 and TRBJ1-1; the DNA was not used to check the table's D call, TRBD1. TRBV21-1 is shown as a pseudogene. The CDR3 sequence is 14 residues long. The CDR3 protein is CASSKGPQNTEAFF. The DNA of the CDR3 is TGTGCCAGCAGCAAAGGTCCCCAGAACACTGAAGCTTTCTTT.

This clone was seen once. This chain's CDR3 is CASSSGRGMTTGGYTF. In DNA form, the CDR3 reads TGTGCCAGCAGTTCGGGACGGGGGATGACTACTGGCGGCTACACCTTC. V usage is TRBV28 and J usage is TRBJ1-2, with D possibly TRBD1 on 5 matching bases. This CDR3 has 16 amino acids. Germline values: CDR1 MDHEN, CDR2 SYDVKM. V was shortened by 4 bases and J by 8 bases, with 23 bases between the two germline ends.

This sequence joins TRBV15 and TRBJ2-1; 7 bases line up with TRBD2. The CDR3 is made up of 16 amino acids. CDR1 is LNHNV, CDR2 YYDKDF, per germline (reference sequence). V dropped 0 bases and J dropped 5; count of bases not matched to a gene: 7. CDR3 sequence reads: CATSRDREGSDNEQFF. CDR3 nucleotides: TGTGCCACCAGCAGAGATAGGGAGGGGAGTGACAATGAGCAGTTCTTC.

The chain joins TRBV6-5 to TRBJ2-7, with TRBD2 as a possible D gene (5 bases). CDR1 and CDR2 (germline): MNHEY, SVGAGI. This CDR3 comprises 13 residues. V was shortened by 9 bases and J by 0 bases, with 12 bases between the two germline ends. The DNA of the CDR3 is TGTGCCAGGGGAGCCTCGGGCTCCTACGAGCAGTACTTC. Encoded protein: CARGASGSYEQYF.

The chain combines TRBV6-5 with TRBJ1-2; TRBD1 might be the D (6 bases). Trimming took off 2 bases at V and 3 bases at J, with 13 bases between the two ends. CDR3 length: 15 residues. Germline CDR1 is MNHEY and CDR2 is SVGAGI. CDR3: CASSYVLDSHYGYTF. In DNA form, the CDR3 reads TGTGCCAGCAGTTACGTATTGGACAGCCACTATGGCTACACCTTC.

The chain recombines TRBV9 with TRBJ1-2, with D tentatively TRBD1 (5 bases). Trimming took off 1 base at V and 0 bases at J, with 10 bases between the two ends. The germline CDR1 and CDR2 sequences are SGDLS and YYNGEE. The CDR3 is 15 residues long. CDR3 amino acids: CASSVLGQANYGYTF. The CDR3 DNA follows: TGTGCCAGCAGCGTACTGGGGCAAGCTAACTATGGCTACACCTTC.

V gene TRBV5-1 combines with J gene TRBJ1-1; TRBD1 is a possible D gene (5 bases). V was cut by 3 bases and J by 2 bases, with 11 bases left in between. Germline-derived CDR1 and CDR2 are SGHRS and YFSETQ. This CDR3 spans 14 amino acids. The CDR3 nucleotides read TGCGCCAGCAGCTACGACAGAATAAACACTGAAGCTTTCTTT. Translated: CASSYDRINTEAFF.

The rearrangement joins TRBV19 to TRBJ1-1; 7 bases map to TRBD1. Germline trimming cut 5 bases from V and 6 bases from J; bases unmatched to any gene: 9. The V gene's germline CDR1 is LNHDA and CDR2 SQIVND (reference sequence). The CDR3 consists of 14 residues. CDR3: CASSPQTGTSEAFF. For the CDR3, the DNA is TGTGCCAGTAGTCCCCAGACAGGGACTTCTGAAGCTTTCTTT.

The chain is built from TRBV7-9 and TRBJ1-2, with D perhaps TRBD1 (6 bases). This CDR3 spans 15 amino acids. Germline CDR1 reads SEHNR; CDR2 reads FQNEAQ (reference sequence). The ends were cut back, 5 bases at V and 7 bases at J, with 20 bases in the middle. CDR3 in DNA: TGTGCCAGCAGCAAGGCCACCGGGACATCCATTGGCTACACCTTC. Protein product: CASSKATGTSIGYTF. The whole variable domain, filled in from reference TRBV7-9 and TRBJ1-2, reads DTGVSQNPRHKITKRGQNVTFRCDPISEHNRLYWYRQTLGQGPEFLTYFQNEAQLEKSRLLSDRFSAERPKGSFSTLEIQRTEQGDSAMYLCASSKATGTSIGYTFGSGTRLTVV.

The rearrangement links TRBV13 to TRBJ1-1; TRBD1 aligns across 7 bases. With 0 bases clipped from V and 0 bases from J, the junction kept 4 bases outside the gene matches. The CDR3 loop spans 16 amino acids. Germline CDR1 is PRHDT and CDR2 is FYEKMQ (reference sequence). DNA for the CDR3: TGTGCCAGCAGCTTAGGAGGGGGCGCTCTGAACACTGAAGCTTTCTTT. Translation: CASSLGGGALNTEAFF.

The chain carries TRBV6-5 and TRBJ1-1; D is ambiguous. Trimming left V 2 bases short and J 1 base short, with 11 bases between. Germline CDR1 and CDR2: MNHEY and SVGAGI. This CDR3 is built from 15 residues. The CDR3 DNA reads TGTGCCAGCAGTTACGAAGGCGGAAAGAACACTGAAGCTTTCTTT. It yields the protein CASSYEGGKNTEAFF.

The V gene is TRBV7-8, the J gene TRBJ1-2; D not certain. Per the germline V gene, CDR1 is SGHVS and CDR2 is FQNEAQ. This CDR3 contains 13 residues. The V end was cut by 0 bases, the J end by 6 bases, with 8 bases between. In DNA form, the CDR3 reads TGTGCCAGCAGCTTAGCCGGGGAGCATGGCTACACCTTC. Translation gives CASSLAGEHGYTF.

The V call is TRBV24-1, the J call TRBJ2-2, with 9 bases aligning to TRBD2. CDR3 length: 18 residues. After removal of 7 bases from V and 6 bases from J, the junction contained 17 bases not matched to a gene. CDR1 and CDR2 from the germline V gene are KGHDR and SFDVKD. Here the CDR3 reads CATSAPKSRAGGPGELFF. In nucleotides, the CDR3 is TGTGCCACCAGCGCCCCTAAATCGCGGGCGGGGGGGCCCGGGGAGCTGTTTTTT.

The chain has TRBV15 and TRBJ1-4; D perhaps matches TRBD1 (5 bases). The germline V gene encodes CDR1 LNHNV and CDR2 YYDKDF (reference sequence). V lost 8 bases, J lost 8 bases, and 9 bases lay in between. The CDR3 is 11 amino acids. CDR3 region: CATGGDEKLFF. The CDR3 DNA reads TGTGCCACCGGAGGGGACGAAAAACTGTTTTTT.

The chain carries TRBV7-9 and TRBJ1-2; D remains ambiguous. The germline CDR1 and CDR2 sequences are SEHNR and FQNEAQ (reference sequence). This CDR3 comprises 13 residues. V was pared by 3 bases and J by 8 bases, with 13 bases between. CDR3 in DNA: TGTGCCAGCAGCTTGAGCACCCCGGGAGGCTACACCTTC. Protein: CASSLSTPGGYTF.

This clone was recorded once. The chain joins TRBV11-2 to TRBJ2-1; 7 bases align to TRBD1. Germline trimming cut 4 bases from V and 2 bases from J; bases unmatched to any gene: 11. The CDR3 runs 17 residues. Germline V gene sequence: CDR1 SGHAT, CDR2 FQNNGV. The DNA of the CDR3 is TGTGCCAGCAGCTCCCCAACACAGGGGCCTCCCTACAATGAGCAGTTCTTC. Its translation: CASSSPTQGPPYNEQFF.

This clone was seen just once. The chain links TRBV5-5 to TRBJ1-5; D is unclear. V gave up 1 base and J gave up 0 bases, with 5 bases separating them. The germline gives CDR1 SGHKS, CDR2 YYEKEE (reference sequence). The CDR3 sequence is 14 residues long. CDR3 bases: TGTGCCAGCAGCTTGCTAATTAGCAATCAGCCCCAGCATTTT. Protein product: CASSLLISNQPQHF.

The chain joins TRBV19 to TRBJ2-1; 7 bases line up with TRBD1. The CDR3 length is 15 residues. Trimming cost V 4 bases and J 7 bases; bases outside gene matches: 10. Germline V lookup: CDR1 LNHDA, CDR2 SQIVND (reference sequence). In DNA, the CDR3 is TGTGCCAGTAGTAAGGAAGGGGACAGTTATAATGAGCAGTTCTTC. Its translation: CASSKEGDSYNEQFF.

The CDR3 region has the DNA TGTGCCAGCAGCGTAGAGGCAGGGGGCCGTCCGGAGCAGTACTTC. Residues: CASSVEAGGRPEQYF. V usage is TRBV9 and J usage is TRBJ2-7; 8 nucleotides align to TRBD1. This CDR3 spans 15 amino acids. The germline V gene has CDR1 SGDLS and CDR2 YYNGEE. V lost 0 bases, J lost 7 bases, and 9 bases stayed unmatched. Full variable domain (remainder filled in from reference TRBV9 and TRBJ2-7): DSGVTQTPKHLITATGQRVTLRCSPRSGDLSVYWYQQSLDQGLQFLIQYYNGEERAKGNILERFSAQQFPDLHSELNLSSLELGDSALYFCASSVEAGGRPEQYFGPGTRLTVT.